This TCR beta chain stems from a study of T-cell reconstitution after alpha-beta-depleted transplantation in children. The CDR3 extends over 15 amino acids. With V trimmed by 2 bases and J by 5 bases, 6 bases remained unmatched. In germline, CDR1 is SGHTA, CDR2 FQGNSA. This clonotype was seen a few times. Construction of the TCRbeta library involved unique molecular identifiers. TCRdb analysed the PCR reads with MiXCR anew, one entry per CDR3 protein. The sample has a few hundred thousand distinct CDR3 sequences, 10% seen once. The sequence came from a human donor who donated a stem cell graft to a child with acute lymphoblastic leukemia. The source material was PBMCs from the stem cell graft donor, sampled from the stem cell graft. This rearrangement joins TRBV7-2 to TRBJ2-1; 7 bases match TRBD2. The CDR3 sequence: CASSLWAGANNEQFF. The DNA of the CDR3 is TGTGCCAGCAGCTTATGGGCGGGAGCAAACAATGAGCAGTTCTTC. The full variable domain, completed using reference TRBV7-2 and TRBJ2-1, is GAGVSQSPSNKVTEKGKDVELRCDPISGHTALYWYRQSLGQGLEFLIYFQGNSAPDKSGLPSDRFSAERTGGSVSTLTIQRTQQEDSAVYLCASSLWAGANNEQFFGPGTRLTVL.